In this sample, the clone carrying this T cell receptor beta chain turned up once. Its antigen is unidentified. Deep-level running was used for the assay. Sorted-subset replicate PCR reactions were performed with roughly 200 ng DNA, corresponding to about 32,000 T cell genomes. Only in-frame clones appear in the TCRdb table, and some are missing; sequencing was by immunoSEQ multiplex PCR. The sample has some 2.1 million clones; roughly 96% are singletons. The split of CD4+ cells yielded CD45RA+ naive and CD45RA-negative memory subsets. The source of the sample is a study of shared clonotypes between healthy human individuals. Overall study findings and caveats: Clonotypes shared by all four donors outscored non-shared clonotypes in generation probability.

J lost 9 bases, V lost 1 base, and 7 bases had no gene match. The germline gives CDR1 GTSNPN, CDR2 SVGIG (reference sequence). The CDR3 runs to 13 residues. The specimen was naive CD4+ T cells sorted from blood. The subset: CD45RA+ positively selected. The chain joins TRBV30 to TRBJ2-3; 7 bases are shared with TRBD2. The receptor's source is a man younger than 35 in good health. In DNA form, the CDR3 reads TGTGCCTGGAGTGCCGGGACTATCGACACGCAGTATTTT. It yields the protein CAWSAGTIDTQYF.